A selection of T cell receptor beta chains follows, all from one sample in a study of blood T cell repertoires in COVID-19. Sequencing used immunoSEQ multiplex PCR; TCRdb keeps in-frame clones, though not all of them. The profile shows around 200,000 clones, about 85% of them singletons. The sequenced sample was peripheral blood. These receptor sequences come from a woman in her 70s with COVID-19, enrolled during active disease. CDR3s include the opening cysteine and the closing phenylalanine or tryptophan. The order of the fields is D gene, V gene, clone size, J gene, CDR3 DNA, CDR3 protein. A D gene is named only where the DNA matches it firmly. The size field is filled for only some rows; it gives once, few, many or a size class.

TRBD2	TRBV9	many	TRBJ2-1	TGTGCCAGCAGCGTGGGACTAGGGAATGAGCAGTTCTTC	CASSVGLGNEQFF
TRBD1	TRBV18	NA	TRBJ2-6	TGTGCCAGCTCACCCCTACGACAGGGACCCGGGGCCAACGTCCTGACTTTC	CASSPLRQGPGANVLTF
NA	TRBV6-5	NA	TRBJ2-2	TGTGCCAGCAGTTACTCTTTCCTATTGGGCGCCGGGGAGCTGTTTTTT	CASSYSFLLGAGELFF
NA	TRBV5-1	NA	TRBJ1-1	TGCGCCAGCAGCTTGGATCCCGGTAGAAACACTGAAGCTTTCTTT	CASSLDPGRNTEAFF
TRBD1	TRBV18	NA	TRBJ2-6	TGTGCCAGCTCACCCAGGGACAGGTCGATCTCTGGGGCCAACGTCCTGACTTTC	CASSPRDRSISGANVLTF
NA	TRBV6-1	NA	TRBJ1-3	TGTGCCAGCAGTGAGCAGGGTACAGCCGGAAACACCATATATTTT	CASSEQGTAGNTIYF
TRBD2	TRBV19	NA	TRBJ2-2	TGTGCCAGTAGTATTAAGGGGCTAGCGGGAGCGAACACCGGGGAGCTGTTTTTT	CASSIKGLAGANTGELFF
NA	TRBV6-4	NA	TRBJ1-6	TGTGCCAGCAGGAGCCACCGCGGCTATAATTCACCCCTCCACTTT	CASRSHRGYNSPLHF
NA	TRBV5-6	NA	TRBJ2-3	TGTGCCAGCAGCTTAACAGGGCCTTCCACAGATACGCAGTATTTT	CASSLTGPSTDTQYF
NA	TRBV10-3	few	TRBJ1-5	TGTGCCATCAGTGAGTCGACAAGCCAGCCCCAGCATTTT	CAISESTSQPQHF
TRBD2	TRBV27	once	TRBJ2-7	TGTGCCAGCAGTTTATTGGGACTAGCGGAAAGGTACGAGCAGTACTTC	CASSLLGLAERYEQYF
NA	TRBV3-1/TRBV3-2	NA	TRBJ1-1	TGTGCCAGCAGCCAATCTATGACAGGGAACACTGAAGCTTTCTTT	CASSQSMTGNTEAFF
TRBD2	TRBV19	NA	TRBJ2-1	TGTGCCAGTAGCCCAAATGGGCTAGCGGGAGGTGAGCAGTTCTTC	CASSPNGLAGGEQFF
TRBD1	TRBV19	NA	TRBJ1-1	TGTGCCAGTAGTCCACAGGGGCGGGACACTGAAGCTTTCTTT	CASSPQGRDTEAFF
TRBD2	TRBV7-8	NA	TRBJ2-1	TGTGCCAGCAGCCCGCCGGGACTAGTCAACAATGAGCAGTTCTTC	CASSPPGLVNNEQFF
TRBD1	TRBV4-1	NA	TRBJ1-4	TGCGCCAGCAGCCAGGGGGACAGCGATTATGAAAAACTGTTTTTT	CASSQGDSDYEKLFF
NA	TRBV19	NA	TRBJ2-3	TGTGCCAGTAGTATTCCCGCAGGGGGCACAGATACGCAGTATTTT	CASSIPAGGTDTQYF
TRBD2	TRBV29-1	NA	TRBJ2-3	TGCAGCGTTGAGAAAACGGGGGGTAACACAGATACGCAGTATTTT	CSVEKTGGNTDTQYF
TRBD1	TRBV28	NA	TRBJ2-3	TGTGCCAGCAGTTTAGCCGCCGGGACAGCAGATACGCAGTATTTT	CASSLAAGTADTQYF
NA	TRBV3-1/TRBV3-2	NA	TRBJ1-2	TGTGCCAGCAGCCAATTTCAGGAAGGGGATGGCTACACCTTC	CASSQFQEGDGYTF
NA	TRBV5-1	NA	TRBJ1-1	TGCGCCAGCAGCGGTCTGACAGGAGCTTTCTTT	CASSGLTGAFF
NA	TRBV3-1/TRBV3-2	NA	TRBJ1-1	TGTGCCAGCAGCCCAAGAGTCCGGGGAAGAGCTTTCTTT	CASSPRVRGRAFF
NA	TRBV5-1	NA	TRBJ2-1	TGCGCCAGCAGCACAGGATGGTACAATGAGCAGTTCTTC	CASSTGWYNEQFF
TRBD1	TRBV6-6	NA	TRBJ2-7	TGTGCCAGCAGTACAACCGGGACAGGGGGCTACGAGCAGTACTTC	CASSTTGTGGYEQYF
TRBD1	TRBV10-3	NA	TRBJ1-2	TGTGCCATCAGTCCCCACGAGGGACAGGGGGCTAACTATGGCTACACCTTC	CAISPHEGQGANYGYTF
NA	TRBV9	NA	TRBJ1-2	TGTGCCAGCAGCGTAGAACTTAGCTCGGTAGGCTACACCTTC	CASSVELSSVGYTF
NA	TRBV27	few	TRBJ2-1	TGTGCCAGCAGTCTCAGGGGATACAATGAGCAGTTCTTC	CASSLRGYNEQFF
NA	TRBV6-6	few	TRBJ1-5	TGTGCCAGCAGTCCGGACGGACTCAATCAGCCCCAGCATTTT	CASSPDGLNQPQHF
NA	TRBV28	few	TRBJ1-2	TGTGCCAGCAGAACAACAGGGAGGGATGGCTACACCTTC	CASRTTGRDGYTF
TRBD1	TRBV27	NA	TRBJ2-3	TGTGCCAGCAGTTGGGACAGGGAACAGTGGGGGGGAGATACGCAGTATTTT	CASSWDREQWGGDTQYF
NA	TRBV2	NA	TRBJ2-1	TGTGCCAGCATCGAGGGCCGAAGGGATGAGCAGTTCTTC	CASIEGRRDEQFF
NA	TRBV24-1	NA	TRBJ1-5	TGTGCCACCAGTGGAGGGTCTACTCAGCCCCAGCATTTT	CATSGGSTQPQHF
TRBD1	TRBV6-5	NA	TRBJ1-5	TGTGCCATCCACGACAGGGCGGTTCAGCCCCAGCATTTT	CAIHDRAVQPQHF
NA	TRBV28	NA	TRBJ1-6	TGTGCCAGCCATACAGGGAGTATTGCCCTCCACTTT	CASHTGSIALHF
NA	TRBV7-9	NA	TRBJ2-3	TGTGCCAGCAGCCCAAGATCTACGGGGGTATTCGCAGATACGCAGTATTTT	CASSPRSTGVFADTQYF
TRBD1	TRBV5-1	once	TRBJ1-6	TGCGCCAGCAGCCGCACGGGACAGGGAGGTTCACCCCTCCACTTT	CASSRTGQGGSPLHF
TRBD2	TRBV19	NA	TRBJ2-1	TGTGCCAGTAGTATGACTATGCCCGGGACTAGTCCTTACAATGAGCAGTTCTTC	CASSMTMPGTSPYNEQFF
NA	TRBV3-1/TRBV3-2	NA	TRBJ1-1	TGTGCCAGCAGCCAAGGGGTGATGCAGGGTAGGGGCACTGAAGCTTTCTTT	CASSQGVMQGRGTEAFF
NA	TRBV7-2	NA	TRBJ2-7	TGTGCCAGCAGCCTATCCGGGACTGAGACCTACGAGCAGTACTTC	CASSLSGTETYEQYF
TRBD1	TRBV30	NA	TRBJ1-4	TGTGCCTGGTCGACAGGGGTTGCAACTAATGAAAAACTGTTTTTT	CAWSTGVATNEKLFF
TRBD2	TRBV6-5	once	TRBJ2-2	TGTGCCAGCAGTTACTTGAGCGGGACGAACACCGGGGAGCTGTTTTTT	CASSYLSGTNTGELFF
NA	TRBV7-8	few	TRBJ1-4	TGTGCCAGCAGCTCCAACTATAGATCTAATGAAAAACTGTTTTTT	CASSSNYRSNEKLFF
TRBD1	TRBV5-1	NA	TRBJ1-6	TGCGCCAGCAGCTGGACAGGGAGCTCCTATAATTCACCCCTCCACTTT	CASSWTGSSYNSPLHF
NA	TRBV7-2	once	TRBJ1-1	TGTGCCAGCAGCCGACAGCCGAACACTGAAGCTTTCTTT	CASSRQPNTEAFF
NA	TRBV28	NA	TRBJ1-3	TGTGCCAGCAGTACAGGGCCTTCTGGAAACACCATATATTTT	CASSTGPSGNTIYF
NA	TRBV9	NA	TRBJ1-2	TGTGCCAGCAGCGCAGGGGAAAACTATGGCTACACCTTC	CASSAGENYGYTF
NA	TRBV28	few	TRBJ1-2	TGTGCCAGCAGTGCGCCCAGGGACTATGGCTACACCTTC	CASSAPRDYGYTF
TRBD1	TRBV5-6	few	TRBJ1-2	TGTGCCAGCAGAGGACAGGGAAGTGGATATGGCTACACCTTC	CASRGQGSGYGYTF
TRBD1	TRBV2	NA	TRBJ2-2	TGTGCCAGCACCGAGACAGGGAAGGGCACCGGGGAGCTGTTTTTT	CASTETGKGTGELFF
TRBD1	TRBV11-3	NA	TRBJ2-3	TGTGCCAGCAGCTTAGGTCTACAGGGGAGCACAGATACGCAGTATTTT	CASSLGLQGSTDTQYF
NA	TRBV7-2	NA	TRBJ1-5	TGTGCCAGCAGCTTAGAGCTGAATCAGCCCCAGCATTTT	CASSLELNQPQHF
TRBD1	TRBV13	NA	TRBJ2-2	TGTGCCAGCAAGGCAGGGGGATGGACCGGGGAGCTGTTTTTT	CASKAGGWTGELFF
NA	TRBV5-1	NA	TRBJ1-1	TGCGCCAGCAGCTTGGGATGGGGCCCGTCACCGTGGTTCTTT	CASSLGWGPSPWFF
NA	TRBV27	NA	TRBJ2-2	TGTGCCAGCAGCCTAGTGGCTATCGGGGAGCTGTTTTTT	CASSLVAIGELFF
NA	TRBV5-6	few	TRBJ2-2	TGTGCCAGCAGCTTGGAGTTGACGGGGGTTAACACCGGGGAGCTGTTTTTT	CASSLELTGVNTGELFF
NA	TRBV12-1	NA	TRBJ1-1	TGTGCCACCCCGGAGACTCTGAACACTGAAGCTTTCTTT	CATPETLNTEAFF
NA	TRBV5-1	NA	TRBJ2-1	TGCGCCAGCGGCAGGGGAGCCCTAGGAAACAATGAGCAGTTCTTC	CASGRGALGNNEQFF
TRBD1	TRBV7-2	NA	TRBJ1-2	TGTGCCAGCAGCCGCGACAGGGCCTATGGCTACACCTTC	CASSRDRAYGYTF
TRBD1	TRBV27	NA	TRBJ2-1	TGTGCCAGCAGGATCCAGGGGGCGTCTGCCCAGAAGCAGTTCTTC	CASRIQGASAQKQFF